These T cell receptor beta chains were read from a single sample in a study of T-cell reconstitution after alpha-beta-depleted transplantation in children. TCRdb re-called the PCR reads through MiXCR, storing one row per CDR3 protein. The sample contains about 340,000 distinct CDR3 sequences, 10% of which appear only once. This material consisted of PBMCs from the stem cell graft donor, taken from the stem cell graft. The receptors originated from a human donor who donated a stem cell graft to a child with acute lymphoblastic leukemia. Both conserved end residues are part of each CDR3. Each record gives: V gene, CDR3 protein.

V: TRBV6-1
CDR3: CASSPPVGRSLETQYF

V: TRBV12-3/TRBV12-4
CDR3: CASRGGGEHEQYF

V: TRBV4-3
CDR3: CASSQGLAGEVYYNEQFF

V: TRBV10-2
CDR3: CASSPGTGKHQPQHF

V: TRBV7-9
CDR3: CASAGTDTQYF

V: TRBV27
CDR3: CASSFQLAGGFSYEQYF

V: TRBV6-2/TRBV6-3
CDR3: CASNDRGSTEAFF

V: TRBV30
CDR3: CAWNDVNTEAFF

V: TRBV12-3/TRBV12-4
CDR3: CASSYGGQGDEQYF

V: TRBV7-8
CDR3: CASSPGGGHYNEQFF

V: TRBV12-3/TRBV12-4
CDR3: CASSFPGSLNEQFF

V: TRBV2
CDR3: CASRQRGTHDFSEQFF

V: TRBV6-4
CDR3: CASSRDGTAQAWSTEAFF

V: TRBV5-1
CDR3: CASSPGPHTDTQYF

V: TRBV11-2
CDR3: CASSQHQGTSGKFSTDTQYF

V: TRBV12-3/TRBV12-4
CDR3: CASSLGRAQPQHF

V: TRBV5-1
CDR3: CASSLDWWSEQYF

V: TRBV7-2
CDR3: CASRLPGHTDTQYF

V: TRBV20-1
CDR3: CSAPEGWINNEQFF

V: TRBV28
CDR3: CASRTGTNYNEQFF

V: TRBV18
CDR3: CASAAAFTEAFF

V: TRBV4-3
CDR3: CASSQDRLADYDEQFF

V: TRBV4-2
CDR3: CASSHAIAGTSEGSTFF

V: TRBV28
CDR3: CASNGTPTYEQYF

V: TRBV5-4
CDR3: CASSTTETTNYGYTF

V: TRBV27
CDR3: CASSRAGTDAQKLFF

V: TRBV4-3
CDR3: CARSQGQAAETQYF

V: TRBV7-3
CDR3: CASSLTSGGYEQYF

V: TRBV20-1
CDR3: CSANLRPVNEKLFF

V: TRBV5-5
CDR3: CASSLEWTSGHTDTQYF

V: TRBV4-1
CDR3: CASSQETRAQETQYF